Here is one T cell receptor (beta chain) with its context. The data stem from a study of control samples from healthy donors and cancer patients. Losses at the gene ends were 4 bases for V and 0 bases for J; bases not matched to a gene: 5. Germline CDR1 is SGDLS and CDR2 is YYNGEE. The CDR3 covers 15 residues. Assay: immunoSEQ multiplex PCR; the TCRdb copy retains only in-frame clones and omits some. This sample has about 180,000 clones, with more than 80% found just once. The sequence derives from a young man in good health. The specimen was blood. This chain links TRBV9 with TRBJ2-3; 7 bases align to TRBD2. The CDR3 DNA follows: TGTGCCAGCAGCTTAATAGCGGGTAGCACAGATACGCAGTATTTT. Protein sequence: CASSLIAGSTDTQYF.